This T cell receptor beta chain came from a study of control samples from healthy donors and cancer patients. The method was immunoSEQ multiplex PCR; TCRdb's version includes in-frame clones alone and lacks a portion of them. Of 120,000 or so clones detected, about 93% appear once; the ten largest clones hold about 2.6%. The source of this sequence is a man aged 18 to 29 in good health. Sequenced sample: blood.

The CDR3 DNA sequence: TGTGCCAGCAGCCAAGACCCGGGACAGGCAGGTAGCCTCTATGGCTACACCTTC. Its translation: CASSQDPGQAGSLYGYTF. The V gene is TRBV3-1 (or the pseudogene TRBV3-2), the J gene TRBJ1-2; 8 bases line up with TRBD1. Germline CDR1 LGHDT, CDR2 YNNKEL (reference sequence). With V trimmed by 0 bases and J by 4 bases, 13 bases remained unmatched. The CDR3 contains 18 residues.